Below, 24 T cell receptor beta chains from the same sample are listed, as sequenced in a study of glioma-infiltrating T cells after dendritic cell vaccination. Clones were read by immunoSEQ multiplex PCR, and TCRdb kept only the in-frame ones, dropping some. The table records tens of thousands of clones, over 75% of them present only once. The sequencing here drew on blood, taken before dendritic cell vaccination. The receptor set was obtained from a human donor with glioblastoma.

V and J are TRBV15 and TRBJ1-2, with unresolved D. Germline V gene lookup returns CDR1 LNHNV and CDR2 YYDKDF (reference sequence). Between the trimmed V and J ends, which lost 0 bases and 8 bases, there was a span of 7 bases. The CDR3 runs 12 residues. The CDR3 is CATSRDLLGYTF. CDR3 coding DNA: TGTGCCACCAGCAGAGATTTATTAGGCTACACCTTC. Full variable domain (outside the CDR3, taken from reference TRBV15 and TRBJ1-2): DAMVIQNPRYQVTQFGKPVTLSCSQTLNHNVMYWYQQKSSQAPKLLFHYYDKDFNNEADTPDNFQSRRPNTSFCFLDIRSPGLGDTAMYLCATSRDLLGYTFGSGTRLTVV.

This clone is a singleton in its sample. This chain links TRBV2 with TRBJ2-5, with 9 bases that match TRBD1. Per the germline V gene, CDR1 is SNHLY and CDR2 is FYNNEI. Trimming cost V 6 bases and J 5 bases; bases outside gene matches: 7. The CDR3 runs 14 residues. The CDR3 region is CASRYRGLGETQYF. CDR3 DNA: TGTGCCAGCAGGTACAGGGGGCTGGGGGAGACCCAGTACTTC.

Remarks on this clone: Distinct nucleotide sequences in the sample also encode this CDR3. The genes are TRBV6-4 and TRBJ2-3; the match to TRBD2 covers 13 bases. Germline V gives CDR1 MRHNA, CDR2 SNTAGT. V gave up 3 bases and J gave up 1 base; unmatched junction bases: 1. CDR3 size: 16 residues. CDR3 nucleotides: TGTGCCAGCAGTGAAGGGACTAGCGGGGGCACAGATACGCAGTATTTT. Amino acids: CASSEGTSGGTDTQYF.

The chain couples TRBV5-1 to TRBJ2-1, with 7 nucleotides matching TRBD2. Germline V gene data show CDR1 as SGHRS and CDR2 as YFSETQ. V trimming: 7 bases; J trimming: 6 bases; junction bases outside the gene matches: 10. There are 14 residues in the CDR3. In DNA, the CDR3 is TGCGCCAGCCGCCTGACTCCTAGCGGCAATGAGCAGTTCTTC. As protein: CASRLTPSGNEQFF. The full variable domain, completed using reference TRBV5-1 and TRBJ2-1, is KAGVTQTPRYLIKTRGQQVTLSCSPISGHRSVSWYQQTPGQGLQFLFEYFSETQRNKGNFPGRFSGRQFSNSRSEMNVSTLELGDSALYLCASRLTPSGNEQFFGPGTRLTVL.

The chain combines TRBV6-5 with TRBJ2-1; a possible D gene is TRBD1 (5 bases). From germline, CDR1 is MNHEY and CDR2 SVGAGI. The CDR3 covers 15 residues. Trimming pared 2 bases from V and 7 bases from J, leaving 15 bases between. The CDR3 bases are TGTGCCAGCAGTTACAAAGGGGCACTTAAAAATGAGCAGTTCTTC. Its translation is CASSYKGALKNEQFF.

The chain couples TRBV5-1 to TRBJ1-1; 8 bases agree with TRBD1. CDR1 is SGHRS and CDR2 is YFSETQ in the germline V gene. This CDR3 comprises 15 residues. Unmatched junction bases numbered 9, after V lost 4 bases and J lost 4 bases. Here the CDR3 reads CASSTETGAITEAFF. The CDR3 nucleotides are TGCGCCAGCAGCACCGAGACAGGGGCGATCACTGAAGCTTTCTTT. Complete variable domain (other parts from reference TRBV5-1 and TRBJ1-1): KAGVTQTPRYLIKTRGQQVTLSCSPISGHRSVSWYQQTPGQGLQFLFEYFSETQRNKGNFPGRFSGRQFSNSRSEMNVSTLELGDSALYLCASSTETGAITEAFFGQGTRLTVV.

This clone was recorded only once. The J gene is TRBJ2-5, the V gene TRBV7-3; D might be TRBD2 (5 bases). Germline CDR1 SGHTA, CDR2 FQGTGA. The CDR3 is 13 amino acids. CDR3 residues: CALARRYQETQYF. Here the CDR3 DNA reads TGTGCTCTGGCCCGGAGGTACCAAGAGACCCAGTACTTC. Full variable domain (remainder filled in from reference TRBV7-3 and TRBJ2-5): GAGVSQTPSNKVTEKGKYVELRCDPISGHTALYWYRQSLGQGPEFLIYFQGTGAADDSGLPNDRFFAVRPEGSVSTLKIQRTERGDSAVYLCALARRYQETQYFGPGTRLLVL.

This clone was seen only once. The genes are TRBV30 and TRBJ2-7; D is unresolved. CDR1 is GTSNPN and CDR2 is SVGIG in the germline V gene (reference sequence). Trimming removed 0 bases at V and 5 bases at J, with 11 bases between. This CDR3 contains 13 residues. CDR3 nucleotide sequence: TGTGCCTGGAGTGTTCAAACAGTAAACGAGCAGTACGTC. Encoded protein: CAWSVQTVNEQYV.

This clone was detected once. The chain employs TRBV5-1 and TRBJ2-7; 8 nucleotides line up with TRBD1. Germline loops: CDR1 SGHRS, CDR2 YFSETQ. This CDR3 region has 15 residues. Trimming at V came to 0 bases and at J to 6 bases, leaving 8 bases not matched to a gene. The DNA for the CDR3 is TGCGCCAGCAGCTTGGTCCGACAGGGGTCCGGCGAGCAGTACTTC. The encoded protein is CASSLVRQGSGEQYF. The entire variable domain, with the rest obtained from reference TRBV5-1 and TRBJ2-7, is as follows: KAGVTQTPRYLIKTRGQQVTLSCSPISGHRSVSWYQQTPGQGLQFLFEYFSETQRNKGNFPGRFSGRQFSNSRSEMNVSTLELGDSALYLCASSLVRQGSGEQYFGPGTRLTVT.

The CDR3, as DNA: TGTGCCAGCAGTCCCACGGGCCAAGAGACCCAGTACTTC. Protein product: CASSPTGQETQYF. This rearrangement joins TRBV6-6 to TRBJ2-5, with D unclear. The CDR3 loop spans 13 amino acids. V shed 5 bases and J shed 1 base, with 8 bases lying between them. Germline assignment: CDR1 MNHNY and CDR2 SVGAGI (reference sequence).

This clone was found many times. V and J are TRBV5-1 and TRBJ2-7; D possibly corresponds to TRBD2 (7 bases). The germline CDR1 and CDR2 sequences are SGHRS and YFSETQ. Trimming removed 4 bases at V and 1 base at J, with 15 bases between. The CDR3 loop spans 15 amino acids. As DNA, the CDR3 is TGCGCCAGCAGCCCTGGTGGGGGGGCGTCCTACGAGCAGTACTTC. As protein: CASSPGGGASYEQYF.

The V gene is TRBV6-6, the J gene TRBJ1-2, with D tentatively TRBD1 (5 bases). CDR3 length equals 16 residues. V lost 7 bases and J 8 bases, leaving 26 bases between the germline ends. Germline V gene data show CDR1 as MNHNY and CDR2 as SVGAGI (reference sequence). CDR3 in DNA: TGTGCCAGCATCTCCGACAGCTCTAACCTCTATGGAGGCTACACCTTC. Translated: CASISDSSNLYGGYTF.

Here the CDR3 reads CASSHRHSFNQPQHF. CDR3 sequence (DNA): TGTGCCAGTAGTCATAGACACTCTTTTAATCAGCCCCAGCATTTT. The chain employs TRBV19 and TRBJ1-5; no firm D call. V lost 5 bases and J lost 4, with 15 bases in between. The CDR3 has 15 amino acids. CDR1 LNHDA and CDR2 SQIVND come from the germline V gene (reference sequence).

V gene TRBV7-9 combines with J gene TRBJ2-5; D not certain. CDR3 length: 14 amino acids. Trimming left V 1 base short and J 4 bases short, with 10 bases between. Germline lookup yields CDR1 SEHNR and CDR2 FQNEAQ (reference sequence). CDR3 nucleotides: TGTGCCAGCAGCTTAGGCACGCGCGGAGAGACCCAGTACTTC. Residues: CASSLGTRGETQYF.

The chain has TRBV5-1 and TRBJ1-1; D uncertain. CDR1 and CDR2 (germline): SGHRS, YFSETQ. V lost 7 bases and J 5 bases, leaving 12 bases between the germline ends. The CDR3 length is 12 residues. The CDR3 DNA sequence: TGCGCCAGCTCTACTCTCGGGACTGAAGCTTTCTTT. It codes for CASSTLGTEAFF.

CDR3: CASSLGTLAGANVLTF. CDR3 DNA sequence: TGTGCCAGCAGCTTGGGCACTTTGGCTGGGGCCAACGTCCTGACTTTC. This chain joins TRBV7-9 and TRBJ2-6; D uncertain. The CDR3 consists of 16 residues. The V gene lost 3 bases and the J gene lost 2 bases, with 11 bases spanning the gap. Germline loops: CDR1 SEHNR, CDR2 FQNEAQ (reference sequence).

This clone was seen just once. The chain joins TRBV11-2 to TRBJ2-3; a weak D match, TRBD2 (6 bases). There are 17 residues in the CDR3. Germline V gene sequence: CDR1 SGHAT, CDR2 FQNNGV. With 1 base removed from V and 0 bases from J, the gap between germline ends came to 14 bases. The CDR3, as DNA: TGTGCCAGCAGCTTAGCGACTAGTCGAATTAGCACAGATACGCAGTATTTT. Its protein is CASSLATSRISTDTQYF.

The chain links TRBV19 to TRBJ2-1; weak D call: TRBD2 (5 bases). The CDR3 is 15 amino acids. Trimming took off 3 bases at V and 0 bases at J, with 9 bases between the two ends. CDR1 and CDR2 from the germline V gene are LNHDA and SQIVND (reference sequence). The CDR3 protein is CASSITGSSYNEQFF. CDR3 in DNA: TGTGCCAGTAGTATCACTGGGAGCTCCTACAATGAGCAGTTCTTC.

The J gene is TRBJ2-3, the V gene TRBV14; maybe TRBD2 (5 bases). The CDR3 covers 15 residues. The germline CDR1 and CDR2 sequences are SGHDN and FVKESK. V was shortened by 4 bases and J by 1 base, with 12 bases between the two germline ends. The CDR3 bases are TGTGCCAGCAGCCTCTACCCGCGGGGCACAGATACGCAGTATTTT. Its translation is CASSLYPRGTDTQYF.

The rearrangement links TRBV2 to TRBJ1-1; possibly TRBD1 for D (5 bases). CDR3 length: 15 residues. Germline-derived CDR1 and CDR2 are SNHLY and FYNNEI. V lost 3 bases and J 6 bases, leaving 17 bases between the germline ends. The CDR3 sequence is CASSDGDSRDAEAFF. The CDR3 DNA follows: TGTGCCAGCAGTGATGGGGACTCAAGGGACGCTGAAGCTTTCTTT.

As DNA, the CDR3 is TGTGCCTGGGGGACTGGAGGGGTTGAAAAACTGTTTTTT. It is translated as CAWGTGGVEKLFF. The chain carries TRBV30 and TRBJ1-4; weak D call: TRBD1 (5 bases). V was shortened by 5 bases and J by 7 bases, with 14 bases between the two germline ends. The CDR3 loop spans 13 amino acids. CDR1 and CDR2 (germline): GTSNPN, SVGIG (reference sequence).

This sequence joins TRBV7-9 and TRBJ2-6; no firm D call. The germline V gene has CDR1 SEHNR and CDR2 FQNEAQ (reference sequence). Trimming cost V 2 bases and J 0 bases, with 17 bases left between them. This CDR3 has 19 residues. The CDR3 DNA sequence: TGTGCCAGCAGCTTAAATCGTGGCAGGATAATCTCTGGGGCCAACGTCCTGACTTTC. Encoded protein: CASSLNRGRIISGANVLTF.

This sequence joins TRBV7-8 and TRBJ2-3; 12 positions agree with TRBD2. This CDR3 is built from 17 residues. The germline gives CDR1 SGHVS, CDR2 FQNEAQ. V shed 5 bases and J 5 bases; nucleotides not matched to a gene: 11. The CDR3 DNA is TGTGCCAGCAGCCCGAGGGGGCTAGCGGGAGGGGGAGATACGCAGTATTTT. Amino acids: CASSPRGLAGGGDTQYF.

V gene TRBV30 combines with J gene TRBJ1-2, with 9 bases lining up with TRBD1. Trimming cost V 3 bases and J 8 bases; bases outside gene matches: 7. CDR1 and CDR2 from the germline V gene are GTSNPN and SVGIG (reference sequence). This CDR3 region has 13 residues. The CDR3 reads CAWSRDRDYGYTF. The CDR3 DNA follows: TGTGCCTGGAGCCGGGACAGGGATTACGGCTACACCTTC.